Listed below are T cell receptor beta chains from one sample, sequenced in a study of T cell repertoires in cytomegalovirus infection. Their recognized antigens are unknown. MiXCR, applied by TCRdb to the reads, yields one record per CDR3 protein. The sample consists of around 900,000 distinct CDR3 sequences, roughly a third of them appearing once. The source material was cultured CD8+ T cells from PBMCs, sampled from culture after CMV antigen stimulation. The receptors were sampled from a human donor in good health (CMV status not recorded). Some clones in this sample may be carry-over from other donors' samples. The CDR3 runs from the conserved cysteine through the conserved F or W. Fields, in order: CDR3 protein, CDR3 DNA, V gene, J gene, CDR3 length, clone size, D gene. A D gene is named only where the DNA matches it firmly. Expanded clones are given a class, and other clones once, few, many or no size at all.

CDR3aa: CAISESGLAGHSYNEQFF
CDR3nt: TGTGCCATCAGTGAGTCGGGACTAGCGGGCCACTCCTACAATGAGCAGTTCTTC
v_gene: TRBV10-3
j_gene: TRBJ2-1
len: 18
abundance: NA
d_gene: TRBD2

CDR3aa: CASARRGINYGYTF
CDR3nt: TGTGCCAGCGCCCGGAGGGGGATAAACTATGGCTACACCTTC
v_gene: TRBV9
j_gene: TRBJ1-2
len: 14
abundance: NA
d_gene: NA

CDR3aa: CASSGVLLNSGNTIYF
CDR3nt: TGTGCCAGCAGCGGCGTTCTGCTTAACTCTGGAAACACCATATATTTT
v_gene: TRBV9
j_gene: TRBJ1-3
len: 16
abundance: few
d_gene: NA

CDR3aa: CASSYTGVTGELFF
CDR3nt: TGTGCCAGCAGTTACACAGGGGTTACCGGGGAGCTGTTTTTT
v_gene: TRBV6-6
j_gene: TRBJ2-2
len: 14
abundance: NA
d_gene: TRBD1

CDR3aa: CASSQAVLTPEAFF
CDR3nt: TGCGCCAGCAGCCAAGCCGTCTTAACCCCTGAAGCTTTCTTT
v_gene: TRBV4-1
j_gene: TRBJ1-1
len: 14
abundance: NA
d_gene: NA

CDR3aa: CATSRDKGAGHGYTF
CDR3nt: TGTGCCACCAGCAGAGATAAAGGGGCAGGGCATGGCTACACCTTC
v_gene: TRBV15
j_gene: TRBJ1-2
len: 15
abundance: few
d_gene: NA

CDR3aa: CASSSRADSYQETQYF
CDR3nt: TGTGCCAGCAGTTCCCGGGCGGATTCGTACCAAGAGACCCAGTACTTC
v_gene: TRBV27
j_gene: TRBJ2-5
len: 16
abundance: NA
d_gene: NA

CDR3aa: CATSRGRGSYEQYF
CDR3nt: TGTGCCACCAGCCGCGGCAGGGGGTCCTACGAGCAGTACTTC
v_gene: TRBV15
j_gene: TRBJ2-7
len: 14
abundance: NA
d_gene: TRBD1

CDR3aa: CASSFSDLNEQFF
CDR3nt: TGTGCCAGCAGTTTCTCGGACCTCAATGAGCAGTTCTTC
v_gene: TRBV27
j_gene: TRBJ2-1
len: 13
abundance: few
d_gene: NA

CDR3aa: CASRTEDNDYGYTF
CDR3nt: TGTGCCAGCAGGACGGAGGACAACGACTATGGCTACACCTTC
v_gene: TRBV12-3/TRBV12-4
j_gene: TRBJ1-2
len: 14
abundance: few
d_gene: NA